Listed here are 27 T cell receptor beta chains from one sample, sequenced in a study of cytomegalovirus exposure and HLA in healthy donors. This PCR relied on a set of 60 Vbeta primers and 13 Jbeta primers. The method was immunoSEQ multiplex PCR; TCRdb's version includes in-frame clones alone and lacks a portion of them. The repertoire consists of some 84,000 clones, with roughly 80% occurring once and the leading ten covering 2% to 2.5%. Material for sequencing was PBMCs. The receptors derive from a boy between 10 and 17 years old in good health and CMV-seronegative.

The chain carries TRBV9 and TRBJ1-1; tentatively, D is TRBD1 (5 bases). From germline, CDR1 is SGDLS and CDR2 YYNGEE. The CDR3 runs 14 residues. V was cut by 3 bases and J by 6 bases, with 15 bases left in between. As DNA, the CDR3 is TGTGCCAGCAGCGGGGGGGATTTGGGTGCTGAAGCTTTCTTT. Its translation: CASSGGDLGAEAFF.

V gene TRBV6-4 combines with J gene TRBJ2-3; TRBD1 agrees at 8 bases. Germline-derived CDR1 and CDR2 are MRHNA and SNTAGT. V shed 6 bases and J 7 bases; nucleotides not matched to a gene: 12. This CDR3 comprises 15 residues. The CDR3 DNA reads as TGTGCCAGCAGCCCTGGAGACACAGGGGGGAATACGCAGTATTTT. Residues: CASSPGDTGGNTQYF.

This clone was detected only a few times. The chain employs TRBV7-9 and TRBJ2-5, with 9 bases aligning to TRBD1. The DNA end lines up better with TRBJ2-7; the J call may be wrong. The CDR3 consists of 15 residues. Looked up from germline, CDR1 is SEHNR and CDR2 is FQNEAQ (reference sequence). The CDR3 sequence is CASSFSPGQGYEQYF. The CDR3 DNA reads TGTGCCAGCAGCTTTTCACCGGGACAGGGTTACGAGCAGTACTTC.

This clone has only a few counts. This chain joins TRBV6-4 and TRBJ2-6; 10 positions match TRBD2. The CDR3 runs to 14 residues. Trimming cost V 5 bases and J 14 bases; bases outside gene matches: 9. The germline V gene has CDR1 MRHNA and CDR2 SNTAGT. The CDR3 reads CASSHLAGGSLLTF. CDR3 sequence (DNA): TGTGCCAGCAGTCATTTAGCGGGAGGATCCCTCCTGACTTTC.

The chain uses TRBV29-1 and TRBJ2-7; a possible D gene is TRBD2 (6 bases). Germline CDR1 and CDR2: SQVTM and ANQGSEA. Between the trimmed V and J ends, which lost 4 bases and 0 bases, there was a span of 10 bases. The CDR3 has 13 amino acids. CDR3 residues: CSVVSGSSYEQYF. The CDR3, as DNA: TGCAGCGTTGTTAGCGGAAGCTCCTACGAGCAGTACTTC.

This clone was counted a single time. The chain is built from TRBV7-8 and TRBJ2-7, with D tentatively TRBD1 (5 bases). CDR3 size: 14 residues. Trimming cost V 1 base and J 3 bases, with 10 bases left between them. Germline V lookup: CDR1 SGHVS, CDR2 FQNEAQ. The CDR3 DNA follows: TGTGCCAGCAGCTTAGAGGGTGACAGCTACGAGCAGTACTTC. Its translation: CASSLEGDSYEQYF.

The table lists this clone with a few counts. The chain is built from TRBV10-3 and TRBJ1-2, with D possibly matching TRBD1 (5 bases). Germline loops: CDR1 ENHRY, CDR2 SYGVKD. This CDR3 is built from 14 residues. V shed 7 bases and J shed 4 bases, with 16 bases lying between them. The CDR3 region has the DNA TGTGCCATCAAGGAAGAGGGCGGGGGCTATGGCTACACCTTC. Protein sequence: CAIKEEGGGYGYTF.

The J gene is TRBJ2-7, the V gene TRBV28; TRBD1 aligns across 8 bases. Trimming cost V 3 bases and J 3 bases; bases outside gene matches: 7. Germline values: CDR1 MDHEN, CDR2 SYDVKM. The CDR3 runs to 15 residues. The CDR3, as DNA: TGTGCCAGCAGTTTGTCCGACAGGGGCGGCTACGAGCAGTACTTC. Translating gives CASSLSDRGGYEQYF.

This chain joins TRBV9 and TRBJ2-1, with a tentative D call TRBD1 (5 bases). Per germline, CDR1 SGDLS and CDR2 YYNGEE. The V and J ends lost 3 bases and 4 bases respectively, with 5 bases between them. The CDR3 length is 12 residues. The CDR3: CASSGQYNEQFF. The CDR3 DNA is TGTGCCAGCAGCGGACAGTACAATGAGCAGTTCTTC.

The chain combines TRBV4-3 with TRBJ1-6; no clear D gene. V lost 4 bases and J 9 bases, leaving 13 bases between the germline ends. The CDR3 consists of 14 residues. Germline CDR1 and CDR2: LGHNA and YSLEER. The DNA of the CDR3 is TGCGCCAGCAGCCCCGGCGGGGAGGCTTCACCCCTCCACTTT. Its translation is CASSPGGEASPLHF.

The CDR3 loop reads CASSSAGQGSTDTQYF. The CDR3 bases are TGTGCCAGCAGCTCCGCGGGACAGGGTAGCACAGATACGCAGTATTTT. This chain uses TRBV11-3 with TRBJ2-3, with 9 nucleotides matching TRBD1. Germline loops: CDR1 SGHNT, CDR2 YENEEA. This CDR3 contains 16 residues. V shed 4 bases, J shed 0 bases, and the junction held 5 bases outside the gene matches.

The J gene is TRBJ1-2, the V gene TRBV28; D call uncertain. Germline V gene data show CDR1 as MDHEN and CDR2 as SYDVKM. Trimming stripped 5 bases from V and 3 bases from J, with 13 bases between. The CDR3 extends over 14 amino acids. The CDR3 loop is CASSITGEHYGYTF. In DNA, the CDR3 is TGTGCCAGCAGTATAACCGGGGAGCACTATGGCTACACCTTC.

Comment on this clone: This same CDR3 is encoded by further DNA sequences in the sample. The chain employs TRBV29-1 and TRBJ2-7; unclear D gene. Germline V gives CDR1 SQVTM, CDR2 ANQGSEA. V dropped 6 bases and J dropped 0 bases, with 6 bases sitting between them. The CDR3 is 11 residues long. DNA for the CDR3: TGCAGCGTCTCTAGCTCCTACGAGCAGTACTTC. Its translation is CSVSSSYEQYF.

This clone was observed a handful of times. The chain has TRBV6-5 and TRBJ2-7, with D possibly TRBD1 on 5 matching bases. Deletions cut 0 bases from V and 5 bases from J, with 11 bases between. The germline V gene has CDR1 MNHEY and CDR2 SVGAGI. The CDR3 extends over 14 amino acids. The CDR3 DNA follows: TGTGCCAGCAGTTACTCGGGGCAGGGCCACGAGCAGTACTTC. This codes for CASSYSGQGHEQYF.

The chain couples TRBV4-1 to TRBJ2-5, with 7 bases that match TRBD2. The J call is doubtful: the DNA matches TRBJ2-7 better. CDR3 length: 18 amino acids. Per the germline V gene, CDR1 is MGHRA and CDR2 is YSYEKL. CDR3 nucleotide sequence: TGCGCCAGCAGCCAAGGTTCCCTAGCGGCCTTTAAGGCTTACGAGCAGTACTTC. It yields the protein CASSQGSLAAFKAYEQYF.

V usage is TRBV29-1 and J usage is TRBJ2-7; 7 bases are a match to TRBD1. Trimming removed 3 bases from V and 3 bases from J; junction bases left unmatched: 5. Germline assignment: CDR1 SQVTM and CDR2 ANQGSEA. The CDR3 extends over 13 amino acids. The CDR3 DNA is TGCAGCGTTGAGGACAGGCCTAACTACGAGCAGTACTTC. This sequence encodes CSVEDRPNYEQYF.

The V gene is TRBV28, the J gene TRBJ1-1, with unresolved D. Between the trimmed V and J ends, which lost 2 bases and 5 bases, there was a span of 18 bases. Germline CDR1 is MDHEN and CDR2 is SYDVKM. The CDR3 sequence is 16 residues long. The CDR3 here is CASSLILLGRRTEAFF. The CDR3 region has the DNA TGTGCCAGCAGTTTAATTTTACTGGGCAGGAGGACTGAAGCTTTCTTT.

This rearrangement joins TRBV15 to TRBJ2-2; 7 positions agree with TRBD1. The trim removed 4 bases at V and 9 bases at J, leaving 8 bases unmatched. The germline V gene encodes CDR1 LNHNV and CDR2 YYDKDF (reference sequence). The CDR3 consists of 14 residues. CDR3 region: CATSNPGQRRELFF. CDR3 nucleotide sequence: TGTGCCACCAGCAACCCGGGACAGCGGCGGGAGCTGTTTTTT.

This sequence joins TRBV7-9 and TRBJ2-1, with 12 nucleotides matching TRBD1. The CDR3 runs 15 residues. Germline values: CDR1 SEHNR, CDR2 FQNEAQ (reference sequence). The junction had 8 bases not matched to a gene; V was cut back by 5 bases and J by 9 bases. The CDR3 bases are TGTGCCAGCAGCCCTATGGGACAGGGGGCGATTGAGCAGTTCTTC. Translated, it gives CASSPMGQGAIEQFF.

The chain recombines TRBV5-1 with TRBJ2-7; TRBD2 might be the D (5 bases). The CDR3 sequence is 13 residues long. The germline CDR1 and CDR2 sequences are SGHRS and YFSETQ. V lost 5 bases and J 0 bases, leaving 9 bases between the germline ends. Here the CDR3 DNA reads TGCGCCAGCAGGGGAGACTACTCCTACGAGCAGTACTTC. It encodes CASRGDYSYEQYF. Full variable domain (remainder filled in from reference TRBV5-1 and TRBJ2-7): KAGVTQTPRYLIKTRGQQVTLSCSPISGHRSVSWYQQTPGQGLQFLFEYFSETQRNKGNFPGRFSGRQFSNSRSEMNVSTLELGDSALYLCASRGDYSYEQYFGPGTRLTVT.

This clone was found once. The chain has TRBV7-2 and TRBJ2-1; 8 bases line up with TRBD1. J lost 3 bases, V lost 5 bases, and 9 bases had no gene match. The CDR3 length is 16 residues. Germline CDR1 is SGHTA and CDR2 is FQGNSA. In DNA form, the CDR3 reads TGTGCCAGCAGCCTCTATCCGGGACAGGTCTACAATGAGCAGTTCTTC. Translation gives CASSLYPGQVYNEQFF.

V usage is TRBV4-1 and J usage is TRBJ2-7; maybe TRBD2 (6 bases). The CDR3 sequence is 13 residues long. V lost 1 base to trimming and J lost 13 bases, with 17 bases between them. The germline V gene encodes CDR1 MGHRA and CDR2 YSYEKL. CDR3 nucleotide sequence: TGCGCCAGCAGCCAAGTGCGAGGAGGGAATCCTTACTTC. It translates to CASSQVRGGNPYF.

This chain connects TRBV28 to TRBJ1-3; D is unresolved. In germline, CDR1 is MDHEN, CDR2 SYDVKM. Trimming took 8 bases from V and 0 from J, leaving 32 bases between them. The CDR3 is made up of 21 amino acids. The CDR3 DNA is TGTGCCAGCCGCCAAACAGTGGGCCTCCCTTGGGCCTTCTCCTCTGGAAACACCATATATTTT. This codes for CASRQTVGLPWAFSSGNTIYF.

V and J are TRBV7-8 and TRBJ2-7; D is uncertain. CDR3 size: 15 residues. The ends were cut back, 1 base at V and 0 bases at J, with 10 bases in the middle. The germline gives CDR1 SGHVS, CDR2 FQNEAQ. CDR3 sequence (DNA): TGTGCCAGCAGCTTAGTAAATAGTTTCTCCTACGAGCAGTACTTC. This translates into CASSLVNSFSYEQYF. Complete variable domain (other parts from reference TRBV7-8 and TRBJ2-7): GAGVSQSPRYKVAKRGQDVALRCDPISGHVSLFWYQQALGQGPEFLTYFQNEAQLDKSGLPSDRFFAERPEGSVSTLKIQRTQQEDSAVYLCASSLVNSFSYEQYFGPGTRLTVT.

This clone was recorded only once. The chain employs TRBV7-2 and TRBJ2-7; 7 nucleotides align to TRBD1. Trimming at V came to 4 bases and at J to 2 bases, leaving 2 bases not matched to a gene. The germline gives CDR1 SGHTA, CDR2 FQGNSA. The CDR3 sequence is 13 residues long. CDR3 bases: TGTGCCAGCAGCTACGGGACAGCCTACGAGCAGTACTTC. This encodes CASSYGTAYEQYF.

This clone was observed once. This chain connects TRBV7-9 to TRBJ1-1; D not certain. The CDR3 totals 14 residues. V dropped 3 bases and J dropped 2 bases, with 10 bases sitting between them. Germline loops: CDR1 SEHNR, CDR2 FQNEAQ (reference sequence). CDR3 residues: CASSFLEVNTEAFF. For the CDR3, the DNA is TGTGCCAGCAGCTTCTTGGAGGTAAACACTGAAGCTTTCTTT.

This clone was picked up one time. The rearrangement uses TRBV7-8 and TRBJ2-1, with 8 bases lining up with TRBD2. The germline V gene encodes CDR1 SGHVS and CDR2 FQNEAQ. The V and J ends lost 3 bases and 9 bases, in that order; junction bases with no gene match: 13. The length of the CDR3 is 16 residues. CDR3 coding DNA: TGTGCCAGCAGCTTCCGCCCGGGACTAGAAGGCGTTGAGCAGTTCTTC. This encodes CASSFRPGLEGVEQFF.